This T cell receptor (beta chain) was observed in a study of blood T cell repertoires in COVID-19. Here immunoSEQ multiplex PCR was the method, and the copy in TCRdb shows in-frame clones only, minus some. Of 110,000 to 150,000 clones detected, less than 85% appear once; the ten largest clones hold 1.6%. The V end lost 2 bases, the J end lost 6 bases, and 13 bases lay between the germline ends. CDR1 is KGHSH, CDR2 LQKENI, per germline. The CDR3 loop spans 15 amino acids. The specimen was PBMCs or T cells enriched from blood (not recorded which). V and J are TRBV18 and TRBJ1-4; D may be TRBD1 (5 bases). The receptor was isolated from a woman between 18 and 29 years old who had been exposed to COVID-19. The CDR3 bases are TGTGCCAGCTCACCATCCTGGGGGAGGGATGAAAAACTGTTTTTT. It is translated as CASSPSWGRDEKLFF.